This T cell receptor (beta chain) was found in a study of human T cells and chemical hapten exposure. Whole-study context: The study lasted roughly 26 weeks, and patients were dosed weekly with diphenylcyclopropenone on the scalp throughout. Slight volume differences across pooled libraries mainly accounted for varying per-sample TCR yields. Findings and limits, study-wide: DPC sensitization produced no change in TCRs with frequency above 1 in 1000.

Each CDR3 protein gets one entry after TCRdb re-called the RACE reads with MiXCR. The sample consists of about 82,000 distinct CDR3 sequences, about an eighth of them appearing once. Time point specified: patch test 3, about 24 weeks after DPC sensitization. This sample's treatment: therapeutic diphenylcyclopropenone sensitization with weekly scalp DPC. In every case, blood was obtained before the patch test was applied. The CDR3 contains 15 residues. CDR1 and CDR2 (germline): KGHDR, SFDVKD. V was clipped by 4 bases and J by 0 bases, with 11 bases between them. There are a few counts of this clonotype. Its specificity is not known.

Source: whole blood, taken in connection with sensitization to the hapten diphenylcyclopropenone (DPC). The TCR sequence derives from a woman between 50 and 59 years old with alopecia areata. Some clones in this sample may be carry-over from other donors' samples. The chain combines TRBV24-1 with TRBJ2-5; tentatively, D is TRBD1 (6 bases). The CDR3: CATSDVDRYQETQYF. The CDR3 bases are TGTGCCACCAGTGACGTTGACAGGTACCAAGAGACCCAGTACTTC.